This TCR beta chain emerged from a study of T cell repertoires in cytomegalovirus infection. On the study more broadly: Based on public TCR beta signatures, there were indications of CMV infection and of a matching HLA type. Study conclusions and caveats: The response measured ex vivo was dominated by TCR beta clonotypes (HLA-C-restricted and CMV-specific).

This clonotype was found many times. The antigen remains undetermined. TCRdb redid the calling of the reads with MiXCR, one entry per CDR3 protein. The table includes under 350,000 distinct CDR3 sequences, 8% to 9.5% detected once. The germline V gene has CDR1 SEHNR and CDR2 FQNEAQ (reference sequence). The trim removed 6 bases at V and 3 bases at J, leaving 2 bases unmatched. This CDR3 has 13 amino acids. This clonotype was obtained from a human donor in good health (CMV status not recorded). Some clones in this sample may be carry-over from other donors' samples. Sequenced: PBMCs. This chain joins TRBV7-9 and TRBJ2-7; 10 bases align to TRBD1. CDR3 in DNA: TGTGCCAGCAGTCGGACAGGGGGCTACGAGCAGTACTTC. This codes for CASSRTGGYEQYF.